This is a list of T cell receptor beta chains from one sample in a study of blood T cell repertoires in COVID-19. Sequencing used immunoSEQ multiplex PCR; TCRdb keeps in-frame clones, though not all of them. The repertoire holds 110,000 to 150,000 clones, with around 90% as singletons. Source material: peripheral blood. The source of these receptors is a woman in her forties or fifties with acute or convalescent COVID-19. CDR3s include the opening cysteine and the closing phenylalanine or tryptophan. D genes are given only for firm matches. Some rows have no size entry. The others give once, few or many, or a class for an expanded clone.

TRBV2	TRBJ2-1	TRBD1	-	CASPRGTGTTNEQFF	TGTGCCAGCCCCCGCGGGACAGGGACGACCAATGAGCAGTTCTTC
TRBV30	TRBJ2-7	TRBD1	-	CAWRGQSYEQYF	TGTGCCTGGAGGGGACAGAGCTACGAGCAGTACTTC
TRBV27	TRBJ2-7	-	-	CASSLGGYEQYF	TGTGCCAGCAGTTTGGGGGGTTACGAGCAGTACTTC
TRBV9	TRBJ1-5	-	-	CASRSPTGDLYQPQHF	TGTGCCAGCAGATCCCCGACAGGCGACCTTTATCAGCCCCAGCATTTT
TRBV12-3/TRBV12-4	TRBJ1-2	-	-	CASSFSGVRGYTF	TGTGCCAGCAGTTTTTCCGGGGTAAGGGGCTACACCTTC
TRBV10-3	TRBJ1-1	-	few	CAISDSGTEAFF	TGTGCCATCAGTGACTCCGGGACAGAAGCTTTCTTT
TRBV12-3/TRBV12-4	TRBJ1-2	TRBD1	-	CASSPGTADYYTF	TGTGCCAGCAGTCCGGGGACAGCCGACTACTACACCTTC
TRBV27	TRBJ2-5	-	-	CASSFGGALGETQYF	TGTGCCAGCAGTTTTGGGGGGGCGTTGGGAGAGACCCAGTACTTC
TRBV28	TRBJ2-7	TRBD2	-	CASSRLANEQYF	TGTGCCAGCAGCCGACTAGCGAACGAGCAGTACTTC
TRBV30	TRBJ1-4	-	-	CAWTAGEGGRKLFF	TGTGCCTGGACCGCAGGGGAGGGGGGACGAAAACTGTTTTTT
TRBV3-1/TRBV3-2	TRBJ2-2	TRBD2	-	CASSQRTSGGELFF	TGTGCCAGCAGCCAACGGACTAGCGGGGGGGAGCTGTTTTTT
TRBV2	TRBJ1-2	-	-	CASSEAGALVYGYTF	TGTGCCAGCAGCGAGGCGGGGGCACTGGTCTATGGCTACACCTTC
TRBV7-2	TRBJ2-2	TRBD2	once	CASSLVAGGPIGELFF	TGTGCCAGCAGCCTCGTGGCGGGAGGGCCCATCGGGGAGCTGTTTTTT
TRBV24-1	TRBJ1-2	-	-	CATSDRQIRYGYTF	TGTGCCACCAGTGATAGACAGATTCGTTATGGCTACACCTTC
TRBV24-1	TRBJ2-2	-	-	CATSDGQYTGELFF	TGTGCCACCAGTGATGGACAGTACACCGGGGAGCTGTTTTTT
TRBV5-4	TRBJ2-3	TRBD2	-	CASSLGGRRTDTQYF	TGTGCCAGCAGCTTGGGCGGGAGACGCACAGATACGCAGTATTTT